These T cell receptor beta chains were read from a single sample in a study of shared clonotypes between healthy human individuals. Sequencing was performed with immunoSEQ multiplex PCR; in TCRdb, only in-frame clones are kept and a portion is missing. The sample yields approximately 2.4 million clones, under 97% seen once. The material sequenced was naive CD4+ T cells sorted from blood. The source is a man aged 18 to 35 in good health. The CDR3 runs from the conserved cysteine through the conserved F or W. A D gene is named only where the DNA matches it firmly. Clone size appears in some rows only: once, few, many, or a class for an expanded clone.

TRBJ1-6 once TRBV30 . CAWNREGYNSPLHF TGTGCCTGGAACAGGGAAGGCTATAATTCACCCCTCCACTTT
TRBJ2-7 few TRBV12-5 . CASGLGIYEQYF TGTGCTAGTGGTTTGGGGATCTACGAGCAGTACTTC
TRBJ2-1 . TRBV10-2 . CASSEYNEQFF TGCGCCAGCAGTGAATACAATGAGCAGTTCTTC
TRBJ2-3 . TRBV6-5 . CASSRVRFTDTQYF TGTGCCAGCAGCCGGGTCCGATTCACAGATACGCAGTATTTT
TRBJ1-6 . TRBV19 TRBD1 CASSMDRDNSPLHF TGTGCCAGTAGTATGGACAGGGATAATTCACCCCTCCACTTT
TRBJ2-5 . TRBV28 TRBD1 CASRGTGLAQETQYF TGTGCCAGCAGGGGGACAGGGTTGGCCCAAGAGACCCAGTACTTC
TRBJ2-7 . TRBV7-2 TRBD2 CASSLETSGRGYEQYF TGTGCCAGCAGCTTAGAGACTAGCGGGAGAGGCTACGAGCAGTACTTC
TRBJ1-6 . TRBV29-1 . CSVQPGGTNSPLHF TGCAGCGTTCAACCGGGGGGGACCAATTCACCCCTCCACTTT
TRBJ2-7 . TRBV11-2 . CASSLRRDPSYEQYF TGTGCCAGCAGCTTAAGGCGGGACCCGTCCTACGAGCAGTACTTC
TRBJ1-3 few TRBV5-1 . CASSLGTTGNTIYF TGCGCCAGCAGCTTGGGGACAACTGGAAACACCATATATTTT
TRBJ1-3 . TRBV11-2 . CASRKPSDSSGNTIYF TGTGCCAGCAGGAAGCCGAGCGATAGCTCTGGAAACACCATATATTTT
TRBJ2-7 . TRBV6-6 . CASSWKEYEQYF TGTGCCAGCAGTTGGAAGGAATACGAGCAGTACTTC